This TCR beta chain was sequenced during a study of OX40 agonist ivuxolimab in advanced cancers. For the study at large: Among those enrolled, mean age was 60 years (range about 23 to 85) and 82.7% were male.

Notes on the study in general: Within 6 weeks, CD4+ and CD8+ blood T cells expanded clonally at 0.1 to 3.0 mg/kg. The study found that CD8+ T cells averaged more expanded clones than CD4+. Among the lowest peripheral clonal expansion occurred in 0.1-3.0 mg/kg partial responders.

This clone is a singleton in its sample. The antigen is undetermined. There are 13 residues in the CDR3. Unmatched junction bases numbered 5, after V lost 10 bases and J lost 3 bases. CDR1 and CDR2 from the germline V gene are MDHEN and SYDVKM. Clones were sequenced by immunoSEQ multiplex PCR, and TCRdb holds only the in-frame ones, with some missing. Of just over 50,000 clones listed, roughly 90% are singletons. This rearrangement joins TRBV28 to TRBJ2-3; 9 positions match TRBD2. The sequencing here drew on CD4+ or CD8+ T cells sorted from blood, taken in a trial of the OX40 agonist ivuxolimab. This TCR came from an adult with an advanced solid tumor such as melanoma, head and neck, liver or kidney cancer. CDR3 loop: CAILTSGTDTQYF. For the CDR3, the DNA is TGTGCCATCCTGACTAGCGGAACAGATACGCAGTATTTT.